This TCR beta chain derives from a study of beta chain features in type 1 diabetes (dated by TCRdb to 2016 to 2019). Turning to the overall study: Mean age, gender distribution, total cell number and subset yield did not differ between patients and healthy donors. In the study, TCRB repertoires of sorted circulating CD4+ T cell subsets from recently diagnosed type 1 diabetes patients were compared with those of matched healthy donors. Naive and central memory subsets were obtained from all 30 or so donors, but regulatory and stem cell-like memory subsets were isolated from only 8 patients and roughly eight healthy donors. A total of roughly 100,000,000 sorted cells were examined across all samples, and the number of cells per subset was strongly correlated with RNA yield.

Note on this clone: Its antigen remains undetermined. The input lacks base qualities; no much larger clone sits a single base away.

Each donor gave one peripheral blood draw, approximately 100 mL on average, collected into heparinised tubes. A BD FACSAria II and a panel including CD45RO, CCR7, CD25, CD127, CD95 and CD27 were used to sort naive, central memory, regulatory and stem cell-like memory CD4+ T cells. A purity above 98% was achieved for all sorted populations. PBMCs were separated immediately by Lymphoprep density gradient centrifugation and were stained directly, without being cultured. So that batch effects would be minimized, each experiment stained and sorted samples in pairs, pairing one healthy donor with one patient. At the junction V is shortened by 2 bases and J by 2 bases; bases outside the gene matches: 6. CDR1 GTSNPN and CDR2 SVGIG were looked up in the germline V gene (reference sequence). The CDR3 numbers 15 residues from cysteine through phenylalanine. Only the CDR3 DNA is retained, 45 bases long and in frame from the first base.

On the study overall, not on this receptor specifically: Only small numbers of individuals were included in the HLA sub-analyses, which left unresolved whether HLA type had any influence on TCRB rearrangement. Type 1 diabetes patients showed a moderate but significant shortening of TCRB CDR3 length in all four CD4+ subsets. PCR might favor shorter templates, but patient and control samples were amplified and corrected together, so any skew would affect both groups equally. Fewer insertions and more nucleotide deletions at VDJ recombination sites were observed in patients with type 1 diabetes, implying thymic rearrangement abnormalities. Naive, central memory and regulatory TCRB repertoires appeared to be more similar among patients than among healthy donors. Because cDNA was sequenced instead of genomic DNA, highly expressing activated cells could be over-represented, though the groups showed no difference in activation or CD3 levels.

The entire amount of isolated RNA was reverse transcribed using the High Capacity cDNA Reverse Transcription Kit, so the sequenced TCRB transcripts were expressed ones. Naive, central memory and regulatory T cell samples underwent deep immunoSEQ sequencing, averaging about 3.57 million total reads per sample. Sorted cells were lysed in RLT buffer, and RNA was extracted using DNase-treated RNeasy Micro or Mini kits according to cell number. Each cell subset was processed separately to prevent cross-contamination, with patient and healthy donor samples processed together. The immunoSEQ multiplex PCR was used to amplify TCRB sequences from cDNA, yielding 87-bp fragments that span the CDR3 region. Amplicons were sequenced on the Illumina HiSeq platform. Processing in the source paper ran as follows. PCR bias was corrected computationally using synthetic template baselines, and reads within Hamming distance 2 were collapsed, with unmergeable singletons discarded. By aligning reads against IMGT, V, D and J genes, CDR3 length, and insertions or deletions at six rearrangement sites were assigned. Within each subset, clonotype counts were normalized to sorted cell number, and only after that were true diversity and Gini coefficients computed with the tcR R package. The overlap coefficient, calculated on TCRB nucleotide sequences, was used to measure repertoire sharing. As a proxy for the pre-selection repertoire, out-of-frame TCRB sequences from naive cells were analyzed. This immuneACCESS table, as held by TCRdb, lists in-frame sequences with V and J called but not all clones. Of the missing ones, under half trace to an unresolved V gene in checked studies; the others have no known cause. The V and J calls and clone size are taken from that table; D and trimming were inferred from the DNA. The sample includes about 360,000 clones, with roughly an eighth observed a single time. The ten biggest clones cover 0.015% to 0.02% of the sample.

The clonotype comes from a man younger than 35 in good health. The rearranged segments are TRBV30 and TRBJ1-5; TRBD1 aligns with 7 central bases. What was sequenced was naive CD4+ T cells from blood. This specimen's cell subset or site label, per the study, means: true naive CD4+ T cells. The CDR3 region reads CAWSYTGTGNQPQHF. DNA sequence: TGTGCCTGGAGTTATACAGGGACAGGCAATCAGCCCCAGCATTTT.